This section outlines one T cell receptor beta chain sequence together with its context. What it binds is not known. The listed genes are named as in mouse. The read comes to an end 1 residue before the CDR3 does, leaving the germline J gene to fill in the end. The data originate from a study of tissue T cells after allogeneic stem cell transplantation. Overall study results and limits: Which tissue TCRs were alloreactive or antigen-specific was not determined. Some clones might be persisting host cells. Blood and spleen captured only part of the tissue TCR repertoire.

V shed 3 bases and J shed 1 base, with 8 bases lying between them. In germline, CDR1 is NNHNN, CDR2 SYGAGS (reference sequence). This CDR3 is built from 13 residues. The table came from immunoSEQ multiplex PCR; TCRdb's copy has only in-frame clones and leaves some out. The profile shows roughly 20,000 clones, roughly three quarters of them singletons. The source material was blood. The TCR originated in a female BALB/c mouse in good health. For this strain, the MHC haplotype corresponds to H2-d. This chain links TRBV13-2 with TRBJ2-7, with D perhaps matching TRBD2 (6 bases). The CDR3: CASGVGTSYEQYF. The part of the CDR3 DNA that was read is TGTGCCAGCGGTGTCGGGACTTCCTATGAACAGTAC.